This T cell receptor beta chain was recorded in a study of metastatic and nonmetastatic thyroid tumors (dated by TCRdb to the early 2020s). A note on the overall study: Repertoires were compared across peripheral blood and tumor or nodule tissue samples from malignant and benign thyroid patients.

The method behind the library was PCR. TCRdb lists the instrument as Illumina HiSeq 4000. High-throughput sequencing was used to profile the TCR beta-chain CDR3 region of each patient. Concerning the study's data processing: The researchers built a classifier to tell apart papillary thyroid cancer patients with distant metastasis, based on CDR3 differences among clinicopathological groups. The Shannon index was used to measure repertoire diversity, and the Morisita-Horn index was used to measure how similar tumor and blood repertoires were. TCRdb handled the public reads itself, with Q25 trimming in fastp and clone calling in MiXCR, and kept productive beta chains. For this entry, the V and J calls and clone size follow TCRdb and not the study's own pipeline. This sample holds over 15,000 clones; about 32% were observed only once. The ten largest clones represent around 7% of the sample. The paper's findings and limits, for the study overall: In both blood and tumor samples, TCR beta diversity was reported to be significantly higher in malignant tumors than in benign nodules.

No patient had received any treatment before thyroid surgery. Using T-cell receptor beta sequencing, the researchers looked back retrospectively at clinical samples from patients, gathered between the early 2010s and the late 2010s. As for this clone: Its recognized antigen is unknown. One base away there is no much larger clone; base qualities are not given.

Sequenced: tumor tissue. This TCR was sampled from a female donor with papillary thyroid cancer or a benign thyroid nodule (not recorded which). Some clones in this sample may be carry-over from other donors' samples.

The CDR3 loop reads CASRQDRGLSYEQYF. At the DNA level, the sequence is TGTGCCAGCAGACAAGACAGGGGGCTTTCCTACGAGCAGTACTTC. Recombination linked TRBV7-2 to TRBJ2-7; 10 central bases correspond to TRBD1. Taken from cysteine to phenylalanine, the CDR3 has 15 residues. Kept here is only the CDR3 DNA, which spans 45 bases and is read in frame from base 1. The germline V and J ends show losses of 6 bases and 1 base respectively, and no gene match explains 6 bases of the junction. Based on the germline V gene, the CDR1 and CDR2 sequences are SGHTA and FQGNSA.